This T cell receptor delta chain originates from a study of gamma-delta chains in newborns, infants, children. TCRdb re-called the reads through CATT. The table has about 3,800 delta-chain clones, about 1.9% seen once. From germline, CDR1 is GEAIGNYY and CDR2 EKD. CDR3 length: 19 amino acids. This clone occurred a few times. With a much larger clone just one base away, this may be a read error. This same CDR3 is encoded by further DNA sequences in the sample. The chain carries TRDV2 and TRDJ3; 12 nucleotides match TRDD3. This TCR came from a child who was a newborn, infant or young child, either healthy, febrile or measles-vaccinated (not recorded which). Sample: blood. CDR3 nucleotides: TGTGCCTGTGACACCGGCTGGGGGATACGTCGCTGGGACACCCGGCAGATGTTTTTC. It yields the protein CACDTGWGIRRWDTRQMFF.